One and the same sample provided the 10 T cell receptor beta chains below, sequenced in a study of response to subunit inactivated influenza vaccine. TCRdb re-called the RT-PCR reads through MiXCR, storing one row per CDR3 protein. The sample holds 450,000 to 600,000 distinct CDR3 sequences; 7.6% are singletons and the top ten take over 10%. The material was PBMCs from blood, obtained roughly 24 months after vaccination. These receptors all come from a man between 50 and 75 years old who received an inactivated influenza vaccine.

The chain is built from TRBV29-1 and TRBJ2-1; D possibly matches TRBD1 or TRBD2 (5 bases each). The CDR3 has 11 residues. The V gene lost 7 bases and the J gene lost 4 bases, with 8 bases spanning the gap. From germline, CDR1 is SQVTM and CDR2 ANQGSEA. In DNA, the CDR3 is TGCAGCGGAGGGACGTACAATGAGCAGTTCTTC. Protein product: CSGGTYNEQFF.

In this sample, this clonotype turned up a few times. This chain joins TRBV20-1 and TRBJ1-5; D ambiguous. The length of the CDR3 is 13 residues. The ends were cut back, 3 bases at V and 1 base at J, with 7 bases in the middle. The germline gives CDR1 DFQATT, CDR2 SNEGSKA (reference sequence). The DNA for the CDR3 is TGCAGTGCTAGTGAGAGGAGCAATCAGCCCCAGCATTTT. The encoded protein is CSASERSNQPQHF.

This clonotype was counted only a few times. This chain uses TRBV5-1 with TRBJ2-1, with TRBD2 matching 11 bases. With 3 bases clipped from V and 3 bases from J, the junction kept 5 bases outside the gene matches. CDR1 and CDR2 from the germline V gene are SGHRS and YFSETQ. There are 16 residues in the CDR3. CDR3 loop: CASSSLAGGLYNEQFF. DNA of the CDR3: TGCGCCAGCAGCTCATTAGCGGGGGGGCTCTACAATGAGCAGTTCTTC. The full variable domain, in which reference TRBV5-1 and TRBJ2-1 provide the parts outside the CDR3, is KAGVTQTPRYLIKTRGQQVTLSCSPISGHRSVSWYQQTPGQGLQFLFEYFSETQRNKGNFPGRFSGRQFSNSRSEMNVSTLELGDSALYLCASSSLAGGLYNEQFFGPGTRLTVL.

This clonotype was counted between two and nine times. CDR3 in amino acids: CATSRGQEAQYF. Written as DNA, the CDR3 is TGTGCCACCAGCAGAGGACAGGAGGCCCAGTACTTC. J is TRBJ2-5 and V is TRBV15, with a possible D match to TRBD1 (6 bases). CDR3 length: 12 residues. CDR1 is LNHNV and CDR2 is YYDKDF in the germline V gene (reference sequence). V lost 1 base, J lost 9 bases, and 9 bases lay in between.

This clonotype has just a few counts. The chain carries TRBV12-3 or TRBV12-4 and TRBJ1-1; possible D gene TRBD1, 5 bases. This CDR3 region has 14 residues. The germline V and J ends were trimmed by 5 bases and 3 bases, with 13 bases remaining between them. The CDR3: CASSPGGVDTEAFF. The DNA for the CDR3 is TGTGCCAGCAGTCCCGGGGGGGTGGACACTGAAGCTTTCTTT.

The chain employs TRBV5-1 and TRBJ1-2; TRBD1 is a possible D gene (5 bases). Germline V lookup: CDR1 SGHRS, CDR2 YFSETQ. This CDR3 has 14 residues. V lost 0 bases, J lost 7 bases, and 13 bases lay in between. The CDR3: CASSLADVQGGYTF. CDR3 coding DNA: TGCGCCAGCAGCTTGGCCGACGTCCAGGGTGGCTACACCTTC.

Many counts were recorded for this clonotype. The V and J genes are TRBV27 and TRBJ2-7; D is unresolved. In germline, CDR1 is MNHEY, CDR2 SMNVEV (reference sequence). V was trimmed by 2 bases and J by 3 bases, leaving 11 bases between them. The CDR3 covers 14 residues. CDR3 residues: CASSLKAEIYEQYF. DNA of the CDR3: TGTGCCAGCAGTTTAAAGGCGGAAATCTACGAGCAGTACTTC.

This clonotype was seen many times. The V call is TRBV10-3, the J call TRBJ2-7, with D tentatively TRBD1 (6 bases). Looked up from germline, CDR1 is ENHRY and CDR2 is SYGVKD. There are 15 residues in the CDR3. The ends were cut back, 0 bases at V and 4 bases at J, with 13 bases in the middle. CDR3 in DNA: TGTGCCATCAGTGAGTCCTGGCAAAGGGGGTACGAGCAGTACTTC. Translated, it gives CAISESWQRGYEQYF.

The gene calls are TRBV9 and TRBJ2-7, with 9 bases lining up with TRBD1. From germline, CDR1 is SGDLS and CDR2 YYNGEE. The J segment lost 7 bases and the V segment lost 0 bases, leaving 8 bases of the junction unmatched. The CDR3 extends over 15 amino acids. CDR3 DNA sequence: TGTGCCAGCAGCGTAGTTCCGACAGGGGGTCGGGAGCAGTACTTC. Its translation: CASSVVPTGGREQYF.

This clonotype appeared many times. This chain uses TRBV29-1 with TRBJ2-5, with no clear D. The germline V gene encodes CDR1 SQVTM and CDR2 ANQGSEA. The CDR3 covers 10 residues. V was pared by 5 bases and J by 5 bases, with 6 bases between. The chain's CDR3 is CSVMRETQYF. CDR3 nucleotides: TGCAGCGTTATGAGGGAGACCCAGTACTTC.